The 8 T cell receptor beta chains given below trace back to one sample, sequenced in a study of shared clonotypes between healthy human individuals. Naive CD8 cells, CD45RO-negative and positively selected for CCR7, excluded terminally differentiated effector memory CD45RA+ cells. The data were produced by immunoSEQ multiplex PCR, yet TCRdb's version contains in-frame clones alone and is incomplete. The sample has millions of clones; around 93% are singletons. Sequenced: naive CD8+ T cells from PBMCs. The receptor source for this set is a man between 18 and 35 years old in good health. Some clones in this sample may be carry-over from other donors' samples.

The rearrangement links TRBV2 to TRBJ2-1; the match to TRBD1 covers 12 bases. From germline, CDR1 is SNHLY and CDR2 FYNNEI. This CDR3 region has 15 residues. V dropped 8 bases and J dropped 7; count of bases not matched to a gene: 9. The CDR3 coding sequence is TGTGCCAGCCTCTGGGACAGGGGGCGAGGGAATGAGCAGTTCTTC. Translating it yields CASLWDRGRGNEQFF.

The V gene is TRBV4-1, the J gene TRBJ2-1; TRBD2 is a possible D gene (6 bases). Trimming stripped 2 bases from V and 10 bases from J, with 15 bases between. The germline gives CDR1 MGHRA, CDR2 YSYEKL. This CDR3 comprises 14 residues. The CDR3 nucleotides read TGCGCCAGCAGCCAACAGGGACCCACTAGCGAGCAGTTCTTC. The encoded protein is CASSQQGPTSEQFF.

The chain couples TRBV6-5 to TRBJ2-5, with 8 bases that match TRBD2. There are 13 residues in the CDR3. From germline, CDR1 is MNHEY and CDR2 SVGAGI. The junction had 5 bases not matched to a gene; V was cut back by 6 bases and J by 5 bases. The CDR3 nucleotides are TGTGCCAGCAGATCAGCGGGAGAGGAGACCCAGTACTTC. Its protein product is CASRSAGEETQYF.

Turning to this clone: This same CDR3 is encoded by further DNA sequences in the sample. The chain is built from TRBV4-3 and TRBJ2-7; possibly TRBD2 for D (5 bases). The CDR3 is made up of 13 amino acids. Germline assignment: CDR1 LGHNA and CDR2 YSLEER. The V end lost 2 bases, the J end lost 3 bases, and 8 bases lay between the germline ends. Written as DNA, the CDR3 is TGCGCCAGCAGCCAACACCGGGGCTACGAGCAGTACTTC. Residues: CASSQHRGYEQYF.

Written as DNA, the CDR3 is TGTGCCAGCAGCCCTTACCGAGGGACAGGGCGCTACGAGCAGTACTTC. It codes for CASSPYRGTGRYEQYF. The chain joins TRBV5-6 to TRBJ2-7; TRBD1 matches at 9 bases. CDR1 and CDR2 (germline): SGHDT, YYEEEE. The CDR3 totals 16 residues. Unmatched junction bases numbered 11, after V lost 4 bases and J lost 3 bases. Supplemented by reference TRBV5-6 and TRBJ2-7, the full variable domain reads DAGVTQSPTHLIKTRGQQVTLRCSPKSGHDTVSWYQQALGQGPQFIFQYYEEEERQRGNFPDRFSGHQFPNYSSELNVNALLLGDSALYLCASSPYRGTGRYEQYFGPGTRLTVT.

The rearrangement joins TRBV9 to TRBJ2-7, with TRBD2 matching 8 bases. The length of the CDR3 is 15 residues. Germline lookup yields CDR1 SGDLS and CDR2 YYNGEE. V shed 0 bases and J 6 bases; nucleotides not matched to a gene: 8. The CDR3 protein is CASSVGDGRALEQYF. CDR3 DNA sequence: TGTGCCAGCAGCGTAGGCGACGGGAGGGCCCTCGAGCAGTACTTC.

This rearrangement joins TRBV28 to TRBJ1-3; no reliable D call. V lost 3 bases and J 2 bases, leaving 8 bases between the germline ends. Germline loops: CDR1 MDHEN, CDR2 SYDVKM. The CDR3 sequence is 14 residues long. The CDR3 nucleotides read TGTGCCAGCAGTTTCTGGGAGGCTGGAAACACCATATATTTT. Protein: CASSFWEAGNTIYF.

The rearrangement uses TRBV19 and TRBJ2-7, with TRBD2 matching over 7 bases. Losses at the gene ends were 3 bases for V and 6 bases for J; bases not matched to a gene: 8. CDR1 and CDR2 from the germline V gene are LNHDA and SQIVND (reference sequence). CDR3 length: 14 amino acids. Here the CDR3 reads CASSIWRESAEQYF. As DNA, the CDR3 is TGTGCCAGTAGTATCTGGCGGGAGTCAGCCGAGCAGTACTTC.